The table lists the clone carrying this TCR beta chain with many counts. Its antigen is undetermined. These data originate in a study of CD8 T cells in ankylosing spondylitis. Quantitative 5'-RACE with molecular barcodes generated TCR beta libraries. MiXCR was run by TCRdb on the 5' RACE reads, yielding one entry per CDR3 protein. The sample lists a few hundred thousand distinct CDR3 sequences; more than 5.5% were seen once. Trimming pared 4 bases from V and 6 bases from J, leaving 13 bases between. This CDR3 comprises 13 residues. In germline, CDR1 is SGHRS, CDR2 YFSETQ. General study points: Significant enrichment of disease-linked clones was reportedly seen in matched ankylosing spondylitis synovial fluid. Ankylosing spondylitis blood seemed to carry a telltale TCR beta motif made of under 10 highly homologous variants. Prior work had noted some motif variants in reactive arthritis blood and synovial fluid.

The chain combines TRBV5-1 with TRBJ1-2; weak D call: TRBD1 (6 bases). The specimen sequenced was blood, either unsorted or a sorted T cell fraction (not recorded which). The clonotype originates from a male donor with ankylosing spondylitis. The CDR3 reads CASSGRTVDGYTF. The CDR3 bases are TGCGCCAGCAGCGGAAGGACAGTAGATGGCTACACCTTC. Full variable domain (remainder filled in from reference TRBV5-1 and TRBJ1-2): KAGVTQTPRYLIKTRGQQVTLSCSPISGHRSVSWYQQTPGQGLQFLFEYFSETQRNKGNFPGRFSGRQFSNSRSEMNVSTLELGDSALYLCASSGRTVDGYTFGSGTRLTVV.